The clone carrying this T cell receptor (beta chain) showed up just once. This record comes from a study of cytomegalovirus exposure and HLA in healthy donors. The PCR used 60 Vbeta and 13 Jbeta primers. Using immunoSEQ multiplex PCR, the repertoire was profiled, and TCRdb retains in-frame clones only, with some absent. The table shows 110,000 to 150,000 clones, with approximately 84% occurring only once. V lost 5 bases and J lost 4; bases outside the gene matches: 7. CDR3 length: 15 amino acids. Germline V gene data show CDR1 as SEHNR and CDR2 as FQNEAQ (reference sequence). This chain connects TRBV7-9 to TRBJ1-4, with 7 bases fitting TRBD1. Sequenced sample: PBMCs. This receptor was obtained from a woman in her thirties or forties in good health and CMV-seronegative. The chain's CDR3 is CASSRRQGDNEKLFF. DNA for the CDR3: TGTGCCAGCAGCCGGAGACAGGGCGATAATGAAAAACTGTTTTTT.